This T cell receptor beta chain was retrieved from a study of blood T cell repertoires in COVID-19. Germline CDR1 KGHSH, CDR2 LQKENI. The V segment lost 3 bases and the J segment 6 bases; nucleotides outside the gene matches: 11. CDR3 length equals 16 residues. TCRdb's table, derived via immunoSEQ multiplex PCR, lists solely in-frame clones and lacks some. The sample holds a few hundred thousand clones, about 92% seen once. The chain carries TRBV18 and TRBJ2-1; 7 bases agree with TRBD2. This clonotype was sampled from a woman between 25 and 40 years old who had recovered from COVID-19. Sequencing input: PBMCs or T cells enriched from blood (not recorded which). CDR3 residues: CASSPASSIAGNEQFF. CDR3 DNA: TGTGCCAGCTCACCTGCGTCGTCTATAGCGGGCAATGAGCAGTTCTTC.